The T cell receptor beta chain under discussion was sequenced for a study of T-cell memory formation after mild COVID-19. Findings of the study overall: CM and EM subsets held most contracting CD4+ clones; EMRA held CD8+ ones. Confirmation was lacking for SARS-CoV-2 specificity of second-wave clones that peaked on day 37. Contracting clones from day 15 to 85 had balanced CD4/CD8; later expanders favoured CD4+.

cDNA libraries for TCR alpha and TCR beta, carrying sample barcodes and UMIs, came from 5'RACE with constant-segment primers. MiXCR was run by TCRdb on the 5' RACE reads, yielding one entry per CDR3 protein. The data show about 400,000 distinct CDR3 sequences, roughly a quarter seen once. The V and J ends lost 7 bases and 6 bases respectively, with 15 bases between them. From germline, CDR1 is SNHLY and CDR2 FYNNEI. This CDR3 region has 14 residues. This clonotype was seen a few times. Its antigen is undetermined. Source material: PBMCs or a T cell subset sorted from them (not recorded which). The chain combines TRBV2 with TRBJ2-2; no definite D call. This TCR was recovered from an adult woman who had mild COVID-19 (a few samples of this study predate the infection). Cell type and time point are not known. CDR3 sequence reads: CASNVNPESGELFF. Here the CDR3 DNA reads TGTGCCAGCAATGTGAATCCAGAATCCGGGGAGCTGTTTTTT.